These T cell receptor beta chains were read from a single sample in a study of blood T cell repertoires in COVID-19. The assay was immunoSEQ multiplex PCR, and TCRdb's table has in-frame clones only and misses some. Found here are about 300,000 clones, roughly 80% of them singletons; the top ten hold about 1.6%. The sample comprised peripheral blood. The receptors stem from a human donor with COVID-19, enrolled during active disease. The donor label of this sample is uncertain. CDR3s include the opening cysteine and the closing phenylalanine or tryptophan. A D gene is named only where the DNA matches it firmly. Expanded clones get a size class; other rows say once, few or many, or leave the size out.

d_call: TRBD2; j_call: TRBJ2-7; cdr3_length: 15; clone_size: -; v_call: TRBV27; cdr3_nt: TGTGCCAGCAGCCAAGGACTAGGCCTCTCCTACGAGCAGTACTTC; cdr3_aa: CASSQGLGLSYEQYF
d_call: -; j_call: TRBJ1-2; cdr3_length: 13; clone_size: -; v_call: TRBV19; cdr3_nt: TGTGCCAGCGCCCATGGCGGGAACTATGGCTACACCTTC; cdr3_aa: CASAHGGNYGYTF
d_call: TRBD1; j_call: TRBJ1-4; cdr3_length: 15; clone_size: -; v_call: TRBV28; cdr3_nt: TGTGCCAGCAGTTCTCTGGGACAGGGAGATGAAAAACTGTTTTTT; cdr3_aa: CASSSLGQGDEKLFF
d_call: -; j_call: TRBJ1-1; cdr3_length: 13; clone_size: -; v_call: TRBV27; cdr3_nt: TGTGCCAGCAGTTTCCAACTTAGCACTGAAGCTTTCTTT; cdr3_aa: CASSFQLSTEAFF
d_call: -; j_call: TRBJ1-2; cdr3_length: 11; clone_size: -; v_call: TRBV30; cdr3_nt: TGTGCCTGGGACAGGAGCTATGGCTACACCTTC; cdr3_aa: CAWDRSYGYTF
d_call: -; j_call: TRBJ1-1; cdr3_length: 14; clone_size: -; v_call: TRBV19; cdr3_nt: TGTGCCAGTAGTATTCTGGGGCGCCGGTCTGAAGCTTTCTTT; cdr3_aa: CASSILGRRSEAFF
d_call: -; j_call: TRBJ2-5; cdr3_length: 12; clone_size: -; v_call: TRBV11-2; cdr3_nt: TGTGCCAGCAGCTTCGCCCGGGACAAGAAGTACTTC; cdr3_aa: CASSFARDKKYF
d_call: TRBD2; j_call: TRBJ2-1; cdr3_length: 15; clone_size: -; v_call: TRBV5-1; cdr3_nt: TGCGCCAGCAGCGAAGCTAGCGGGAGGCCTAGGGAGCAGTTCTTC; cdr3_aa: CASSEASGRPREQFF
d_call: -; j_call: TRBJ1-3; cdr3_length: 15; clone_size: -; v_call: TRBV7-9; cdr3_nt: TGTGCCAGCAGCTTAGCCCTGTTCTCTGGAAACACCATATATTTT; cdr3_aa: CASSLALFSGNTIYF
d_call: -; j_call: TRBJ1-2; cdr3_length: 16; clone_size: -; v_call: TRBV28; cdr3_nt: TGTGCCAGCAGTTTATGGAACTTGAACGCTAACTATGGCTACACCTTC; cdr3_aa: CASSLWNLNANYGYTF
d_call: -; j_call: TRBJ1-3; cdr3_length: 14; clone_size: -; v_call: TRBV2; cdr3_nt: TGTGCCAGCAGTCCTAGAACATCTGGAAACACCATATATTTT; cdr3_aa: CASSPRTSGNTIYF
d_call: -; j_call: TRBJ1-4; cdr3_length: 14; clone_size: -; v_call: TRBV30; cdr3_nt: TGTGCCTGGAGTGAAACGGCAACTAATGAAAAACTGTTTTTT; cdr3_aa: CAWSETATNEKLFF
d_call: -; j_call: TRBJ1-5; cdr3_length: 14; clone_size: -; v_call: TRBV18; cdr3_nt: TGTGCCAGCTCACCACAGGGGATAAATCAGCCCCAGCATTTT; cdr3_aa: CASSPQGINQPQHF
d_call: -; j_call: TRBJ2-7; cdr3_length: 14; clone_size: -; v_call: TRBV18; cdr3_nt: TGTGCCAGCTCCCCGCTCCCAGCGGGCAGCGAGCAGTACTTC; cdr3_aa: CASSPLPAGSEQYF
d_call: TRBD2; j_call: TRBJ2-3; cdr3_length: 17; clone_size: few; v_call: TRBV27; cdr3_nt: TGTGCCAGCAGTAACTATCACCCCTCGGGGGGGACAGATACGCAGTATTTT; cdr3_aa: CASSNYHPSGGTDTQYF
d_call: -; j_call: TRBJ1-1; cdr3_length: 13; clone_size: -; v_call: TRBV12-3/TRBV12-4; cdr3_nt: TGTGCCAGCAGTGGACAACAGGTCACTGAAGCTTTCTTT; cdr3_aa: CASSGQQVTEAFF
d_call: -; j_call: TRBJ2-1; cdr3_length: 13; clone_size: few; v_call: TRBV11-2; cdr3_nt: TGTGCCAGCAGCCCGGGTGCCTACAATGAGCAGTTCTTC; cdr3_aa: CASSPGAYNEQFF
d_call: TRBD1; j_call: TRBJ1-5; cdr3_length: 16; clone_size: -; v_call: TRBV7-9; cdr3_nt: TGTGCCAGCAGCCGGGGACAGGGAGGGGGCAATCAGCCCCAGCATTTT; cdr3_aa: CASSRGQGGGNQPQHF
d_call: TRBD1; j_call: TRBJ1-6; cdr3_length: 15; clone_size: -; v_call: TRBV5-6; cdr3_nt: TGTGCCAGCAGCCCGGGAACAGGGGATAATTCACCCCTCCACTTT; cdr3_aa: CASSPGTGDNSPLHF
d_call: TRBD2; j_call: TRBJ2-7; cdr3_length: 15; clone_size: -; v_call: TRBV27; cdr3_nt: TGTGCCAGCAGTTTACCCGGGAGGGCTCTGAGTGAGCAGTACTTC; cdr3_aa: CASSLPGRALSEQYF
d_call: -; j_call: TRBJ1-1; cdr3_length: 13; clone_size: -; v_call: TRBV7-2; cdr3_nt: TGTGCCAGCAGCTCAACGCGGTGGGCTGAAGCTTTCTTT; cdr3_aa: CASSSTRWAEAFF
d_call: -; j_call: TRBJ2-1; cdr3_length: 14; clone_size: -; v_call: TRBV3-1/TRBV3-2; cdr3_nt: TGTGCCAGCAGCCTAGGGGGTTCCTACAATGAGCAGTTCTTC; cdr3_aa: CASSLGGSYNEQFF
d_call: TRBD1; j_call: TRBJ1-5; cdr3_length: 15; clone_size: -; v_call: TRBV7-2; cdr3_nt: TGTGCCAGCAGCTCGAGACAGGGTGGGAATCAGCCCCAGCATTTT; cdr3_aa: CASSSRQGGNQPQHF
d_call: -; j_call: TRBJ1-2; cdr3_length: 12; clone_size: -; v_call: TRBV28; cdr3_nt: TGTGCCAGCAGTTATCAGGAGGATGACTACACCTTC; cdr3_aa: CASSYQEDDYTF
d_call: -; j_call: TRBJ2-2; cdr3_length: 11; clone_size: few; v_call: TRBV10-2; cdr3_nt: TGCGCCAGCATGCGCACCGGGGAGCTGTTTTTT; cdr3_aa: CASMRTGELFF
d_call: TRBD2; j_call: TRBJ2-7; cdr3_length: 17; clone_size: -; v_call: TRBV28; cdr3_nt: TGTGCCAGCAGTTCAAGCGGGAGGGCTACATTTTCCTACGAGCAGTACTTC; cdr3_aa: CASSSSGRATFSYEQYF
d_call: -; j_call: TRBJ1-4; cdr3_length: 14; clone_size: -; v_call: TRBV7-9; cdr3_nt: TGTGCCAGCAGCTTAGGGGAGAATAATGAAAAACTGTTTTTT; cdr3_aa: CASSLGENNEKLFF
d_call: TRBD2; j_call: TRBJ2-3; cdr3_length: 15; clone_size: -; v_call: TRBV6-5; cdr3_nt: TGTGCCAGCAGTTACGGGACTAGCGGTCCAGATACGCAGTATTTT; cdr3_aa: CASSYGTSGPDTQYF
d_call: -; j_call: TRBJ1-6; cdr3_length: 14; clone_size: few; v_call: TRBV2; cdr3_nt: TGTGCCAGCAGAGGAGACAGGATGCGATCACCCCTCCACTTT; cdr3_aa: CASRGDRMRSPLHF
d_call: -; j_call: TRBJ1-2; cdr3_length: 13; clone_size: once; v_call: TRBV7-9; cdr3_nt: TGTGCCAGCAGCTTAGCACTAAGCGGGGGCTACACCTTC; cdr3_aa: CASSLALSGGYTF
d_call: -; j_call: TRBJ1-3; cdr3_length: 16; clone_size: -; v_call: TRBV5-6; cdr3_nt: TGTGCCAGCAGCTTGGTGGGGGCAGGGGCTGGAAACACCATATATTTT; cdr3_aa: CASSLVGAGAGNTIYF
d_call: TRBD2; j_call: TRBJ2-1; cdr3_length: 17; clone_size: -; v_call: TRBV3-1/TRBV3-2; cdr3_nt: TGTGCCAGCAGCCAAGGGGTCGGGACTAGAGCCAGAGCGGAGCAGTTCTTC; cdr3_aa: CASSQGVGTRARAEQFF
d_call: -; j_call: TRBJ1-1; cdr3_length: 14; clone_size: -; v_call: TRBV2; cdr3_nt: TGTGCCAGCAGGGGGAGGGGACGGGGCACTGAAGCTTTCTTT; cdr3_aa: CASRGRGRGTEAFF
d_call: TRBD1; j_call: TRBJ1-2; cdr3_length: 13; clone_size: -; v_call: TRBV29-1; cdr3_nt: TGCAGCGCGGGAGGGCAGGGGGCAAAAGGCTACACCTTC; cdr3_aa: CSAGGQGAKGYTF
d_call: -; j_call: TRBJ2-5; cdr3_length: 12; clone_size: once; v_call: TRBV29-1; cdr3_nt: TGCAGCGTTGAGGACAGTGGAGAGACCCAGTACTTC; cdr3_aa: CSVEDSGETQYF
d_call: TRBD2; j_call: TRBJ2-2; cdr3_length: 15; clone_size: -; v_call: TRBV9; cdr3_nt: TGTGCCAGCAGCGTTAGCGGGGGGAACACCGGGGAGCTGTTTTTT; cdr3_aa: CASSVSGGNTGELFF
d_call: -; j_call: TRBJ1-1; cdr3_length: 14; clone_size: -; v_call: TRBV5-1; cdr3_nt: TGCGCCAGCAGCTTGTCAGGGATGAACACTGAAGCTTTCTTT; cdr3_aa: CASSLSGMNTEAFF
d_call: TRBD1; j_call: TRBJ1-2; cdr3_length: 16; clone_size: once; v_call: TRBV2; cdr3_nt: TGTGCCAGCAGGAGGGCCGACAGGGGGACTAACTATGGCTACACCTTC; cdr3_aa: CASRRADRGTNYGYTF
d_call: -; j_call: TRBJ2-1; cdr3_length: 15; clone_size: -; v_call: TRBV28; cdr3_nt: TGTGCCAGCAGTTTCCAGCGGTCCCCCTACAATGAGCAGTTCTTC; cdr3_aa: CASSFQRSPYNEQFF
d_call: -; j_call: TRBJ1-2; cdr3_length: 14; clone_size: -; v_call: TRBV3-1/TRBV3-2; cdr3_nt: TGTGCCAGCAGCCCCGCGGGAAACGGCTATGGCTACACCTTC; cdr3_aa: CASSPAGNGYGYTF
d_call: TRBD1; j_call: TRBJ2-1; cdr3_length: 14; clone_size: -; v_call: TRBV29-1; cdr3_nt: TGCAGCGCCATGGACAGGGCTATCATCAATGAGCAGTTCTTC; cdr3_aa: CSAMDRAIINEQFF
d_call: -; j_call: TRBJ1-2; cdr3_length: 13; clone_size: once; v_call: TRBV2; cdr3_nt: TGCTACCTGGGGCAGGGGATTAACTATGGCTACACCTTC; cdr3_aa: CYLGQGINYGYTF
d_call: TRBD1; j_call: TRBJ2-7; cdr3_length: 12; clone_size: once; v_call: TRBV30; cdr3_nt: TGTGCCTGGAGTACAGGGGGCGACGAGCAGTACTTC; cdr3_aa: CAWSTGGDEQYF
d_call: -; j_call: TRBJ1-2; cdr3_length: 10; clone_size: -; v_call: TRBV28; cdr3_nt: TGTGCCAGCAGTTTTAATGGCTACACCTTC; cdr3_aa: CASSFNGYTF
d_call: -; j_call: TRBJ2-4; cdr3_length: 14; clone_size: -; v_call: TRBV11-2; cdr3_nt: TGTGCCAGCAGCCTATCGGCAGGGACATACATTCAGTACTTC; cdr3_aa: CASSLSAGTYIQYF